This T cell receptor (beta chain) was recorded in a study of blood T cells in healthy people across ages (dated by TCRdb to between 2014 and 2016). About the investigation overall: In model experiments, template switching captured roughly one uniquely barcoded TCR beta cDNA molecule for every two T cells. Using the same blood draw, the study looked at two additional independent replicas of 1 million unique cDNA reads for two donors, one aged 18 to 29 and the other aged 80 or older. Using deep sequencing normalized with unique cDNA molecular identifiers, the study measured how TCR beta repertoire diversity changes with age. Four age groups were formed from the donors: young (average roughly 16 years), middle-aged (roughly 38), aged (approximately 60) and long-lived (82). Donors of different ages were randomly distributed across sequencing lanes to avoid experimental bias.

Library method: 5' RACE. These reads were obtained on an Illumina HiSeq 2500. A second about 7 to 12 cycle PCR used a sample-barcoded 5' primer and a J-beta primer mix. A unique molecular identifier was introduced onto each TCR beta cDNA molecule by a template-switch 5' adaptor carrying 12 random nucleotides. Each sample yielded at least 3 million CDR3-containing paired-end reads. All of the RNA was converted into first-strand cDNA using the Mint cDNA synthesis kit, with a TRBC-specific oligonucleotide serving as the primer. After uracil-DNA glycosylase treatment, a first 18-cycle PCR used universal primers M1SS and BC2_uni_R on all cDNA. Processing in the source paper ran as follows. Normalization of each sample was performed by random selection of 1 million high-quality reads, each carrying a distinct molecular identifier. Reads with shared molecular identifiers were discarded instead of being binned into consensus sequences. CDR3 identification, clonotype clustering and error correction used MiTCR with a Q25 quality threshold and the strictest error-elimination algorithm. Lower-bound total TCR beta diversity was estimated with a nonparametric unseen species model using Euler transformation. TCRdb reprocessing: public reads trimmed at Q25 with fastp, clones called with MiXCR, in-frame beta chains kept. All rows with the same CDR3 protein become a single entry with the most common DNA and genes. In this record, the V and J calls reflect TCRdb's handling and not the investigators' own analysis. The sample table records about 280,000 distinct CDR3 sequences; roughly 29% of these occur just once. Of the sample, 29% is held by the ten largest clones.

The donors were 40 or so Caucasian individuals from Russia, aged 6 to 90 years, who were systemically healthy. Each donor gave ten milliliters of peripheral blood, collected into EDTA-treated Vacutainer tubes. Ficoll-Paque density-gradient centrifugation was used to isolate PBMCs, with at least 7 million obtained per sample. Trizol reagent was used to extract total RNA from the PBMCs, yielding at least 5.5 micrograms per sample. The percentages of naive CD45RAhigh/CD27high T cells were determined by flow cytometry on a PBMC aliquot from every donor. To note about this clonotype: Its antigen is still unknown. No quality values exist for individual bases; no much larger clone is one base distant.

The study at large found these results: The CMV infection status of donors was not known, potentially confounding age-related changes in expanded clonotypes. Compared with the aged group, the long-lived group had more naive CD4+ T cells, fewer expanded clones and increased TCR diversity, suggesting age selection. Estimates of total diversity based on one million sequenced T cells were considered lower bounds and underestimates. Observed TCR beta diversity per million T cells fell roughly linearly with age, and a significant reduction was already apparent by age about 36. Observed TCR beta diversity correlated strongly with the percentage of naive T cells measured by flow cytometry. Bulk unsorted PBMC profiling prevented conclusive comparison of naive and antigen-experienced compartments.

The sequence was obtained from a woman aged 70 to 79 in good health. Sequences were obtained from blood.

The nucleotide sequence is TGTGCCAGCAGCATTGAGAGGGGTTCACCCCTCCACTTT. Its protein is CASSIERGSPLHF. The rearranged chain carries TRBV6-5 and TRBJ1-6; the D gene is perhaps TRBD1, from 5 matching bases. V is pared back by 6 bases and J by 9 bases, with 12 bases lying between the germline termini. The CDR3 holds 13 amino acids from the cysteine to the phenylalanine. The retained sequence is limited to the CDR3, 39 bases, with the frame set at the first base. CDR1 and CDR2 were assigned from the germline V gene as MNHEY and SVGAGI.